The clone carrying this T cell receptor (beta chain) is deemed medium-sized. Per the original methods: Clinicopathological groups of papillary thyroid cancer showed CDR3 differences that were used to build a distant-metastasis classifier. MiXCR was used by TCRdb to re-call the PCR reads. TCRdb, rather than the study authors, made the V and J calls. This sample has some 14,000 clones, with about 25% found just once. The source of the sample is a study of metastatic and nonmetastatic thyroid tumors. Across the whole study: The authors compared repertoires across blood and tumor or nodule tissue from malignant and benign thyroid patients.

Prior to thyroid surgery, none of the patients had received any treatment. CDR1 MNHEY and CDR2 SVGEGT come from the germline V gene. Between the trimmed V and J ends, which lost 2 bases and 6 bases, there was a span of 11 bases. The CDR3 runs 13 residues. The sequenced sample was tumor tissue. The receptor was derived from a female donor with papillary thyroid cancer or a benign thyroid nodule (not recorded which). Some clones in this sample may be carry-over from other donors' samples. The chain combines TRBV6-2 or TRBV6-3 with TRBJ2-7; D perhaps matches TRBD2 (5 bases). The CDR3: CASSYIESGEQYF. The CDR3 DNA reads TGTGCCAGCAGTTACATCGAAAGCGGCGAGCAGTACTTC.